Listed below are T cell receptor beta chains from one sample, sequenced in a study of liver allograft versus peripheral blood T cells. MiXCR was run by TCRdb on the reads, yielding one entry per CDR3 protein. The top ten hold about 1.2% of the sample, which has 10,000 or so distinct CDR3 sequences, less than 20% seen once. All receptors come from a human patient who had a liver transplant. Some T cells may be supplied by the graft donor. CDR3s include the opening cysteine and the closing phenylalanine or tryptophan. The order of the fields is clone size, D gene, J gene, V gene, CDR3 protein, CDR3 DNA. The D gene is left open where the match is weak. Clone size is stated in some rows and not others, as once, few, many or a class when expanded.

clone_size: few
d_call: -
j_call: TRBJ2-7
v_call: TRBV10-3
cdr3_aa: CAISSQNPSYEQYF
cdr3_nt: TGTGCCATCAGTTCACAGAACCCTTCCTACGAGCAGTACTTC

clone_size: medium-sized
d_call: TRBD1
j_call: TRBJ1-6
v_call: TRBV6-5
cdr3_aa: CASSYTGGASENSPLHF
cdr3_nt: TGTGCCAGCAGTTATACAGGGGGCGCTTCGGAGAATTCACCCCTCCACTTT

clone_size: many
d_call: -
j_call: TRBJ2-7
v_call: TRBV6-6
cdr3_aa: CASSYRGAGLEQYF
cdr3_nt: TGTGCCAGCAGTTACCGGGGGGCTGGGCTCGAGCAGTACTTC

clone_size: medium-sized
d_call: TRBD1
j_call: TRBJ2-1
v_call: TRBV5-6
cdr3_aa: CASSLGTGGYNEQFF
cdr3_nt: TGTGCCAGCAGCTTGGGGACAGGGGGGTACAATGAGCAGTTCTTC

clone_size: medium-sized
d_call: -
j_call: TRBJ1-5
v_call: TRBV7-2
cdr3_aa: CASSLGSGNQPQHF
cdr3_nt: TGTGCCAGCAGCTTGGGTAGTGGCAATCAGCCCCAGCATTTT

clone_size: many
d_call: -
j_call: TRBJ1-1
v_call: TRBV18
cdr3_aa: CASSPTTRDTEAFF
cdr3_nt: TGTGCCAGCTCACCGACAACAAGGGACACTGAAGCTTTCTTT

clone_size: -
d_call: -
j_call: TRBJ1-4
v_call: TRBV20-1
cdr3_aa: CSARTPGTSNEKLFF
cdr3_nt: TGCAGTGCTAGAACCCCCGGGACGTCGAATGAAAAACTGTTTTTT

clone_size: many
d_call: TRBD1
j_call: TRBJ2-7
v_call: TRBV6-5
cdr3_aa: CASSYRGQGAYEQYF
cdr3_nt: TGTGCCAGCAGTTACCGGGGACAGGGCGCCTACGAGCAGTACTTC

clone_size: many
d_call: TRBD2
j_call: TRBJ2-7
v_call: TRBV18
cdr3_aa: CASSGTSGSYEQYF
cdr3_nt: TGTGCCAGCTCAGGGACTAGCGGCTCCTACGAGCAGTACTTC

clone_size: -
d_call: -
j_call: TRBJ2-7
v_call: TRBV27
cdr3_aa: CASSFTRVKCGHIPSYVQYF
cdr3_nt: TGTGCCAGCAGTTTTACCCGCGTTAAGTGTGGACACATCCCCTCCTACGTGCAGTACTTC

clone_size: medium-sized
d_call: -
j_call: TRBJ1-4
v_call: TRBV18
cdr3_aa: CASSPTVTANEKLFF
cdr3_nt: TGTGCCAGCTCACCAACAGTTACAGCTAATGAAAAACTGTTTTTT

clone_size: once
d_call: TRBD1
j_call: TRBJ1-6
v_call: TRBV20-1
cdr3_aa: CSASETGRPNSPLHF
cdr3_nt: TGCAGTGCTAGCGAGACAGGGAGGCCTAATTCACCCCTCCACTTT

clone_size: -
d_call: TRBD1
j_call: TRBJ1-1
v_call: TRBV7-9
cdr3_aa: CASSSQTGVWTEAFF
cdr3_nt: TGTGCCAGCAGCTCTCAGACAGGGGTGTGGACTGAAGCTTTCTTT

clone_size: medium-sized
d_call: -
j_call: TRBJ1-1
v_call: TRBV19
cdr3_aa: CASSIDPRGRESMNTEAFF
cdr3_nt: TGTGCCAGTAGTATAGATCCCCGGGGACGAGAATCAATGAACACTGAAGCTTTCTTT

clone_size: medium-sized
d_call: -
j_call: TRBJ1-1
v_call: TRBV27
cdr3_aa: CASSLGSGRFTEAFF
cdr3_nt: TGTGCCAGCAGTTTAGGATCTGGCAGGTTCACTGAAGCTTTCTTT

clone_size: medium-sized
d_call: -
j_call: TRBJ1-6
v_call: TRBV10-3
cdr3_aa: CAIRTGNSPLHF
cdr3_nt: TGTGCCATCAGGACGGGTAATTCACCCCTCCACTTT

clone_size: many
d_call: -
j_call: TRBJ2-7
v_call: TRBV6-1
cdr3_aa: CASRSNPEQYF
cdr3_nt: TGTGCCAGCAGATCCAACCCAGAGCAGTACTTC

clone_size: few
d_call: -
j_call: TRBJ2-3
v_call: TRBV6-2/TRBV6-3
cdr3_aa: CASRSRGTSTDTQYF
cdr3_nt: TGTGCCAGCAGATCCCGGGGAACTAGCACAGATACGCAGTATTTT